The T cell receptor beta chain under discussion was sequenced for a study of T cell changes during pregnancy in multiple sclerosis. Measured with immunoSEQ multiplex PCR; TCRdb has only the in-frame clones, and not every one. The top ten clones hold 8% to 9.5% of a sample with over 55,000 clones, 85% to 90% of them seen once. The TCR was taken from a female donor in good health, enrolled as a control in a pregnancy study. Specimen: peripheral blood, collected after pregnancy.

CDR3 amino acids: CASSPRGRLHGYTF. As DNA, the CDR3 is TGTGCCAGCAGCCCACGGGGGAGATTGCATGGCTACACCTTC. V and J are TRBV14 and TRBJ1-2, with a tentative D call TRBD1 (5 bases). V was cut by 4 bases and J by 6 bases, with 15 bases left in between. Looked up from germline, CDR1 is SGHDN and CDR2 is FVKESK. This CDR3 region has 14 residues.